Detailed here is one T cell receptor beta chain. CDR3 length: 17 amino acids. Germline V CDR1 and CDR2: SGDLS, YYNGEE. Trimming cost V 2 bases and J 6 bases; bases outside gene matches: 15. 60 Vbeta and 13 Jbeta primers were used in PCR. The repertoire was sequenced with immunoSEQ multiplex PCR; TCRdb's copy has only in-frame clones and lacks some. This table holds more than 200,000 clones, about 80% found once. The data were taken from a study of cytomegalovirus exposure and HLA in healthy donors. The chain carries TRBV9 and TRBJ1-1; TRBD1 aligns across 8 bases. Sequenced input: PBMCs. This sequence originates from a young man in good health and CMV-seronegative. This CDR3 reads CASSVAADSGGASEAFF. CDR3 in DNA: TGTGCCAGCAGCGTGGCAGCCGATTCAGGGGGCGCCTCTGAAGCTTTCTTT.